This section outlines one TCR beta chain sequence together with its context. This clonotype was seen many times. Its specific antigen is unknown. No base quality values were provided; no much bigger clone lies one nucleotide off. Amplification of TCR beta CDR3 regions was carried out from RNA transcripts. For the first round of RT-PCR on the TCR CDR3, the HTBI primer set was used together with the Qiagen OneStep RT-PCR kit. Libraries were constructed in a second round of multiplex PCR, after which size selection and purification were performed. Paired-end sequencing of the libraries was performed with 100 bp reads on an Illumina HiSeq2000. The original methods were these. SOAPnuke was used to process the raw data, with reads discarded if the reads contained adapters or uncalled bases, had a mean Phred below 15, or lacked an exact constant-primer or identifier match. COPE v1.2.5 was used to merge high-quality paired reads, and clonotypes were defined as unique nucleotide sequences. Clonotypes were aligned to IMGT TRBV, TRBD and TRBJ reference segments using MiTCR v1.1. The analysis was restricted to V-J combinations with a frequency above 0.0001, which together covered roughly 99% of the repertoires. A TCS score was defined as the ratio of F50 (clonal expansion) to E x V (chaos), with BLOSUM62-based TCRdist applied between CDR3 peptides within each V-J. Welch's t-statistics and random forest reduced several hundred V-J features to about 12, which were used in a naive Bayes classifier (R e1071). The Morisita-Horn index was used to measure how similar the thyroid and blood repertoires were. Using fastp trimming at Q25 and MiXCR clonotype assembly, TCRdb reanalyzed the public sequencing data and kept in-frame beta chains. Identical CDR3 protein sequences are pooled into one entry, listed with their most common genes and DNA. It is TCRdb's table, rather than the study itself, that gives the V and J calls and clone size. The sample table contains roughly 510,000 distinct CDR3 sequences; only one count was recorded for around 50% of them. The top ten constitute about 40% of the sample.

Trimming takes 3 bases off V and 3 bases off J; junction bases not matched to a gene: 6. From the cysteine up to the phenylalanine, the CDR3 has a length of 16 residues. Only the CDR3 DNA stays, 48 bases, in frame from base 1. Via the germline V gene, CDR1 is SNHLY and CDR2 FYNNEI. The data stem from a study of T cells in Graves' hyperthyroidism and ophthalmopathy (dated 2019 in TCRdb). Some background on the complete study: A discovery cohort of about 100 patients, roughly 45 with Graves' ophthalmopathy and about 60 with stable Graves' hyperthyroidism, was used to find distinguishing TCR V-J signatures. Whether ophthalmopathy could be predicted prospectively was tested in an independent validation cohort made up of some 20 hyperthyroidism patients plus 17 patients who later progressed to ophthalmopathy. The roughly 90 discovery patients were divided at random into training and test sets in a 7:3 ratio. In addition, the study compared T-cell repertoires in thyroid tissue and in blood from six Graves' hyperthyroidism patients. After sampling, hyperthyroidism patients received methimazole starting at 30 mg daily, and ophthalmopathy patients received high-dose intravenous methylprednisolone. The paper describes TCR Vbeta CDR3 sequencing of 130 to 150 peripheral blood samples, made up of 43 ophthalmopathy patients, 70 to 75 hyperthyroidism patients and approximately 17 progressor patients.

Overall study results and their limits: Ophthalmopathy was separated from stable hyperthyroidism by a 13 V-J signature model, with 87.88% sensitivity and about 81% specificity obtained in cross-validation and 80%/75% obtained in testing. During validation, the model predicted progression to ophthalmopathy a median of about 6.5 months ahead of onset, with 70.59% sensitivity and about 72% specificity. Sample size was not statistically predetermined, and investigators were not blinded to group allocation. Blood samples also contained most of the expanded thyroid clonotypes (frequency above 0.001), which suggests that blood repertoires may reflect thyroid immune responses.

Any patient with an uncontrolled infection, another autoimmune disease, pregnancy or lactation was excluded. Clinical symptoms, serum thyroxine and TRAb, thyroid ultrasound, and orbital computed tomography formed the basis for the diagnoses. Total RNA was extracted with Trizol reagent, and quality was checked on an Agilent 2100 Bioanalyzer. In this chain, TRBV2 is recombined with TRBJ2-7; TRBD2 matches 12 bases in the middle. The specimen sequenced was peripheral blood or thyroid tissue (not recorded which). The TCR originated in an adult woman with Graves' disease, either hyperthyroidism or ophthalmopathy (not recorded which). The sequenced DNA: TGTGCCAGCAGTGAGCCCCCGGGACTAGCGGGCTACGAGCAGTACTTC. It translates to CASSEPPGLAGYEQYF.